This TCR beta chain was retrieved from a study of blood T cells in healthy people across ages (dated by TCRdb to 2014 to 2015). Regarding the study in general: In model experiments, template switching captured roughly one uniquely barcoded TCR beta cDNA molecule for every two T cells. Using the same blood draw, the study looked at two additional independent replicas of 1 million unique cDNA reads for two donors, one aged 18 to 30 and the other aged 80 or older. Age-related changes in TCR beta repertoire diversity were measured in the study by deep sequencing normalized with unique cDNA molecular identifiers. Four age groups were formed from the donors: young (average approximately 15 years), middle-aged (approximately 41), aged (about 68) and long-lived (roughly 88). The study at large found these results: Observed TCR beta diversity correlated strongly with the percentage of naive T cells measured by flow cytometry. Conclusive comparison of naive and antigen-experienced compartments was prevented by the profiling of bulk unsorted PBMCs. The long-lived group showed more naive CD4+ T cells, fewer expanded clones and increased TCR diversity than the aged group, suggesting age selection. Observed TCR beta diversity per million T cells fell roughly linearly with age, and a significant reduction was already apparent by age approximately 41. Because donor CMV infection status was unknown, age-related changes in expanded clonotypes were potentially confounded. Estimates of total diversity from one million sequenced T cells were regarded as lower bounds and underestimates.

Systemically healthy Caucasian individuals from Russia, approximately 39 in total and aged roughly 6 to 100 years, were included as donors. Each donor gave 9.5 to 10 milliliters of peripheral blood, drawn into EDTA-treated Vacutainer tubes. Ficoll-Paque density-gradient centrifugation was used to isolate PBMCs, with at least 6.5 million per sample. Trizol reagent was used to extract total RNA from PBMCs, with at least 5 micrograms per sample. Naive CD45RAhigh/CD27high T cell percentages were measured by flow cytometry on a PBMC aliquot from every donor. Based on the germline V gene (reference sequence), the CDR1 and CDR2 sequences are DFQATT and SNEGSKA. The V and J ends are trimmed by 3 bases and 4 bases, leaving 9 bases between them. Including the terminal cysteine and phenylalanine, the CDR3 comprises 12 residues. The only DNA kept is the CDR3, 36 bases in frame from the first base. Libraries were made using 5' RACE. The sequencer was an Illumina HiSeq 2500. A second roughly 7 to 11 cycle PCR used a sample-barcoded 5' primer and a J-beta primer mix. A template-switch 5' adaptor carrying 12 random nucleotides introduced a unique molecular identifier onto each TCR beta cDNA molecule. Each sample yielded at least 2.5 million CDR3-containing paired-end reads. All of the RNA was converted into first-strand cDNA using the Mint cDNA synthesis kit, with a TRBC-specific oligonucleotide serving as the primer. Following uracil-DNA glycosylase treatment, all cDNA underwent a first 18-cycle PCR with the universal primers M1SS and BC2_uni_R. As for how the authors treated the data: Normalization of each sample was performed by random selection of 1 million high-quality reads, each carrying a distinct molecular identifier. Instead of being binned into consensus sequences, reads that shared molecular identifiers were thrown out. MiTCR, set to a Q25 quality threshold and the strictest error-elimination algorithm, was used for CDR3 identification, clonotype clustering and error correction. A nonparametric unseen species model with Euler transformation was used to estimate a lower bound on total TCR beta diversity. TCRdb itself trimmed the public reads at Q25 with fastp, ran MiXCR and retained productive beta chains. Under each unique CDR3 protein, matching rows form one entry showing the most common genes and DNA. These V and J calls are TCRdb output, not the study's own analysis. The sample contains over a million distinct CDR3 sequences, roughly 24% of them found a single time. The top ten clones comprise less than 0.85% of the sample.

This clonotype was observed a few times. The target of this receptor is not known. No base quality information exists; no much larger clone differs at one position. The data also belong to a second study, concerning T cells of mothers and their children. From the second report: Nine systemically healthy Caucasian individuals, comprising three mothers and their six children, were included as donors. cDNA synthesis consumed the entire amount of extracted RNA, loaded at around 1.5 ug RNA in each 15 ul reaction. In the second PCR, the M1S primer introduced both the sample barcodes and 2-4 random nucleotides. Over 8.5 million TCR beta CDR3 reads came from each mother, compared with some 3 million reads from each child. Thymic selection shapes the output of TCR recombination in a similar way in related and unrelated pairs, and inherited differences have a minor effect. Normalized repertoire overlap in related mother-child pairs was always slightly higher than in unrelated mother-child pairs, but the difference was never significant. No persistent microchimeric T cell clones were detected, at a sensitivity of roughly 99 clones per million clonotypes. To look for features that set related mother-child pairs apart from unrelated individuals, the researchers ran deep NGS to compare the TCR beta repertoires of mothers and children. The mean age was around 40 +/- 4 years for the mothers and approximately 11 +/- 4 years for the children. After adapters were ligated using NEBNext reagents, the libraries underwent 100+100 nt paired-end sequencing on an Illumina HiSeq 2000. Mother and child libraries were prepared a month apart and sequenced in separate runs to prevent cross-contamination. For each donor, between roughly 450,000 and 2,100,000 distinct TCR beta clonotypes were identified. Naive TCR beta clonotypes were estimated from low-frequency clonotypes matched to each donor's FACS-determined naive share, without sorting.

Sequenced input: blood. This receptor chain uses TRBV20-1 and TRBJ1-2; the D gene cannot be resolved reliably. This sequence originates from a girl aged 2 to 9 in good health. The CDR3 has the sequence CSASPSPYGYTF. In nucleotide form, the sequence is TGCAGTGCTAGCCCCTCACCCTATGGCTACACCTTC.